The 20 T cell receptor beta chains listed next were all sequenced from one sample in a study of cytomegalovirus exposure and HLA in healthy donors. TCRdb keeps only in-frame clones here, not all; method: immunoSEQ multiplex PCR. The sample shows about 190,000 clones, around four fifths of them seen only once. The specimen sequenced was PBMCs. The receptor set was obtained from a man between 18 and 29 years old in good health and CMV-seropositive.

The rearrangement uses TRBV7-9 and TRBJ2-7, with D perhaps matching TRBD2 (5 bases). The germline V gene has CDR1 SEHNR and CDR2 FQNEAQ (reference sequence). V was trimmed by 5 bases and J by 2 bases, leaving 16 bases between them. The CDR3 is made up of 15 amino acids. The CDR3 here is CASSGRDGGAYEQYF. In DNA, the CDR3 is TGTGCCAGCAGCGGTCGCGACGGAGGAGCCTACGAGCAGTACTTC.

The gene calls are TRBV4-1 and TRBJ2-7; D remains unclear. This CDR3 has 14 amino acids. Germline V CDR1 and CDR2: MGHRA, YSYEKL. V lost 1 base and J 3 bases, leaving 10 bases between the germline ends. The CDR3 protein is CASSQACLVYEQYF. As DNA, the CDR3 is TGCGCCAGCAGCCAAGCCTGTTTAGTCTACGAGCAGTACTTC.

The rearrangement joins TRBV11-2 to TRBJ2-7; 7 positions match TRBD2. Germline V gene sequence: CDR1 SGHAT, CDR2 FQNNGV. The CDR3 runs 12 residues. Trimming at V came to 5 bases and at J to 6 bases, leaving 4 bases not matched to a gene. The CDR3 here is CASSPGGGEQYF. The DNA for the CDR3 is TGTGCCAGCAGCCCTGGGGGGGGCGAGCAGTACTTC.

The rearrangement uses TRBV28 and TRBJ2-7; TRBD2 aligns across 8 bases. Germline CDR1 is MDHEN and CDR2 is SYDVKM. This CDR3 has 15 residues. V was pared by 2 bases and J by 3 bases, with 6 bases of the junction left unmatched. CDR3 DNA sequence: TGTGCCAGCAGTTTAAGGCCTAGCGGGCGCTACGAGCAGTACTTC. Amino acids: CASSLRPSGRYEQYF.

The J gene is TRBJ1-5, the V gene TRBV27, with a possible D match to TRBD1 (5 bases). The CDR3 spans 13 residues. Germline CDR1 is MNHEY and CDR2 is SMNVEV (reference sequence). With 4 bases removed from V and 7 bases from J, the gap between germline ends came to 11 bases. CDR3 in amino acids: CASSYGRGQPQHF. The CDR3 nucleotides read TGTGCCAGCAGTTATGGCCGGGGGCAGCCCCAGCATTTT.

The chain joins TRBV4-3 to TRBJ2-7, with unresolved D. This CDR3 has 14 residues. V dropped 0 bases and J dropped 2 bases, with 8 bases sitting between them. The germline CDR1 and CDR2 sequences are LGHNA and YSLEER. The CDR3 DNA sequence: TGCGCCAGCAGCCAAGATAGGCAGGCCTACGAGCAGTACTTC. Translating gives CASSQDRQAYEQYF.

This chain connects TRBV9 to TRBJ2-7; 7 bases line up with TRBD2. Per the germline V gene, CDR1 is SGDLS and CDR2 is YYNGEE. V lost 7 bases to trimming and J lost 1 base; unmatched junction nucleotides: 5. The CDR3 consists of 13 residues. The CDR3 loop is CASSLSGSYEQYF. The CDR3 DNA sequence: TGTGCCAGCTCTCTTAGCGGGTCCTACGAGCAGTACTTC. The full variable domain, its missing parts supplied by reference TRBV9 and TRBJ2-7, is DSGVTQTPKHLITATGQRVTLRCSPRSGDLSVYWYQQSLDQGLQFLIQYYNGEERAKGNILERFSAQQFPDLHSELNLSSLELGDSALYFCASSLSGSYEQYFGPGTRLTVT.

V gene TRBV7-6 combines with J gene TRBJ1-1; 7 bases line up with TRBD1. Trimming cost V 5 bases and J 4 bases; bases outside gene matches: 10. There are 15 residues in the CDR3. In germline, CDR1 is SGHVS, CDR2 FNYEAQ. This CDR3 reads CASSRGGGLFTEAFF. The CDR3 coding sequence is TGTGCCAGCAGCCGAGGAGGGGGCCTATTCACTGAAGCTTTCTTT. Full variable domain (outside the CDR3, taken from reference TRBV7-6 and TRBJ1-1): GAGVSQSPRYKVTKRGQDVALRCDPISGHVSLYWYRQALGQGPEFLTYFNYEAQQDKSGLPNDRFSAERPEGSISTLTIQRTEQRDSAMYRCASSRGGGLFTEAFFGQGTRLTVV.

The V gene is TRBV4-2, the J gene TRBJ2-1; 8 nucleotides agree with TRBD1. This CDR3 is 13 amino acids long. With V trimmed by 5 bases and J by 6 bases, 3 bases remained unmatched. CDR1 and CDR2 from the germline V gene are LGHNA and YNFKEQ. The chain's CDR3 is CASSTTGANEQFF. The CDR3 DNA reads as TGTGCCAGCAGCACGACAGGGGCCAATGAGCAGTTCTTC.

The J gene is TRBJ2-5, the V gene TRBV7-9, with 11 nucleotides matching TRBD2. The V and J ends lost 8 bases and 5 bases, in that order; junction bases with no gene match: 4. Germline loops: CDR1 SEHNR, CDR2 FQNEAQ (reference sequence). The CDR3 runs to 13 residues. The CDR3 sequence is CASSASGRETQYF. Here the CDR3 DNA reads TGTGCCAGCTCCGCTAGCGGGAGGGAGACCCAGTACTTC.

The CDR3 loop reads CASSYRAGQSSYEQYF. The CDR3 nucleotides read TGTGCCAGCAGTTACCGCGCGGGCCAGAGCTCCTACGAGCAGTACTTC. This chain connects TRBV6-6 to TRBJ2-7; D possibly corresponds to TRBD2 (5 bases). V was shortened by 2 bases and J by 0 bases, with 14 bases between the two germline ends. This CDR3 comprises 16 residues. Germline V gives CDR1 MNHNY, CDR2 SVGAGI (reference sequence).

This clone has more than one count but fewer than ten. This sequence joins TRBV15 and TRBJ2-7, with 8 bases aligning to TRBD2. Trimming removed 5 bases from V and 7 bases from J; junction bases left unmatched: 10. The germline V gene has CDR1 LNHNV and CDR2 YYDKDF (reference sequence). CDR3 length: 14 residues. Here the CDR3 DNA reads TGTGCCACCAGCGGTCGGCGGGAGGCGCAAGAGCAGTACTTC. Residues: CATSGRREAQEQYF.

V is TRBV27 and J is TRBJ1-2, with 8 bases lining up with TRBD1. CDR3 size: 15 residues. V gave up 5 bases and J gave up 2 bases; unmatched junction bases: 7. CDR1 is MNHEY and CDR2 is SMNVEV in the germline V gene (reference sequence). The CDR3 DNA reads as TGTGCCAGCAGTATTACAGGGGGAGTCAACTATGGCTACACCTTC. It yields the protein CASSITGGVNYGYTF.

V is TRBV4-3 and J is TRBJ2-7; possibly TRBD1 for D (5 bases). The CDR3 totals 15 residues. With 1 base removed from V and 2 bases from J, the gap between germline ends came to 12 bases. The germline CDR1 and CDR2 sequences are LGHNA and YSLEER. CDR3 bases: TGCGCCAGCAGCCAAGCCCAGGGTAAGGCCTACGAGCAGTACTTC. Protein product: CASSQAQGKAYEQYF.

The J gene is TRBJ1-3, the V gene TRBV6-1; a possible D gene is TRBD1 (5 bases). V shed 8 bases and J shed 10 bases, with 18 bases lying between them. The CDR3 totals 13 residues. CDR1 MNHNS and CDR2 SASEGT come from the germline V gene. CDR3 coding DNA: TGTGCCAGCTCCTGGGATGGGGCCCGGACCATATATTTT. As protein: CASSWDGARTIYF.

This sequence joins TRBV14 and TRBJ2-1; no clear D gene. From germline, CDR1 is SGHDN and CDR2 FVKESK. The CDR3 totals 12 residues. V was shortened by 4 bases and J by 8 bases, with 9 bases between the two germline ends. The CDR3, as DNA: TGTGCCAGCAGCCCCCGGAGTGATGAGCAGTTCTTC. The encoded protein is CASSPRSDEQFF.

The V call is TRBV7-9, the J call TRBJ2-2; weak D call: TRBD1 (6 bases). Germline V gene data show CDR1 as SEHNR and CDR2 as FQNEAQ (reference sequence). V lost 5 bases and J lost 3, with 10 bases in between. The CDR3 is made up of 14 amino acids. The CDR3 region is CASSLNRDTGELFF. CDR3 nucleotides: TGTGCCAGCAGCCTAAACAGGGACACCGGGGAGCTGTTTTTT. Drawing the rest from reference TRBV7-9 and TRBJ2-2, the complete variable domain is DTGVSQNPRHKITKRGQNVTFRCDPISEHNRLYWYRQTLGQGPEFLTYFQNEAQLEKSRLLSDRFSAERPKGSFSTLEIQRTEQGDSAMYLCASSLNRDTGELFFGEGSRLTVL.

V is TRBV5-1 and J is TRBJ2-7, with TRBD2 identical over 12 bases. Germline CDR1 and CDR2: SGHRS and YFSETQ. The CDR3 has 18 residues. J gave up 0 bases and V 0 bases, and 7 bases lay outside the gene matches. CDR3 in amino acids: CASSLAGTSGLSSYEQYF. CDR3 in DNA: TGCGCCAGCAGCTTGGCTGGGACTAGCGGGTTGAGCTCCTACGAGCAGTACTTC.

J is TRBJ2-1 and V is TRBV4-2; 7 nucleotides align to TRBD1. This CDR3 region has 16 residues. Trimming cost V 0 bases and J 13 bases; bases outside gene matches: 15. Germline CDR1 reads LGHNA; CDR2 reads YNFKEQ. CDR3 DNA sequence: TGTGCCAGCAGCCAAGATTCTTTGAGAGGGGGCGCCTATCAGTTCTTC. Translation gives CASSQDSLRGGAYQFF.

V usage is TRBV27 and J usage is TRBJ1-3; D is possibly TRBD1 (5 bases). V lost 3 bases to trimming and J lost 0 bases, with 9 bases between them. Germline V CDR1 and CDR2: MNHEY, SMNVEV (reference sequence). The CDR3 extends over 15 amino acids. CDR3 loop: CASSFGGSSGNTIYF. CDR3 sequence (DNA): TGTGCCAGCAGTTTCGGGGGGAGCTCTGGAAACACCATATATTTT.